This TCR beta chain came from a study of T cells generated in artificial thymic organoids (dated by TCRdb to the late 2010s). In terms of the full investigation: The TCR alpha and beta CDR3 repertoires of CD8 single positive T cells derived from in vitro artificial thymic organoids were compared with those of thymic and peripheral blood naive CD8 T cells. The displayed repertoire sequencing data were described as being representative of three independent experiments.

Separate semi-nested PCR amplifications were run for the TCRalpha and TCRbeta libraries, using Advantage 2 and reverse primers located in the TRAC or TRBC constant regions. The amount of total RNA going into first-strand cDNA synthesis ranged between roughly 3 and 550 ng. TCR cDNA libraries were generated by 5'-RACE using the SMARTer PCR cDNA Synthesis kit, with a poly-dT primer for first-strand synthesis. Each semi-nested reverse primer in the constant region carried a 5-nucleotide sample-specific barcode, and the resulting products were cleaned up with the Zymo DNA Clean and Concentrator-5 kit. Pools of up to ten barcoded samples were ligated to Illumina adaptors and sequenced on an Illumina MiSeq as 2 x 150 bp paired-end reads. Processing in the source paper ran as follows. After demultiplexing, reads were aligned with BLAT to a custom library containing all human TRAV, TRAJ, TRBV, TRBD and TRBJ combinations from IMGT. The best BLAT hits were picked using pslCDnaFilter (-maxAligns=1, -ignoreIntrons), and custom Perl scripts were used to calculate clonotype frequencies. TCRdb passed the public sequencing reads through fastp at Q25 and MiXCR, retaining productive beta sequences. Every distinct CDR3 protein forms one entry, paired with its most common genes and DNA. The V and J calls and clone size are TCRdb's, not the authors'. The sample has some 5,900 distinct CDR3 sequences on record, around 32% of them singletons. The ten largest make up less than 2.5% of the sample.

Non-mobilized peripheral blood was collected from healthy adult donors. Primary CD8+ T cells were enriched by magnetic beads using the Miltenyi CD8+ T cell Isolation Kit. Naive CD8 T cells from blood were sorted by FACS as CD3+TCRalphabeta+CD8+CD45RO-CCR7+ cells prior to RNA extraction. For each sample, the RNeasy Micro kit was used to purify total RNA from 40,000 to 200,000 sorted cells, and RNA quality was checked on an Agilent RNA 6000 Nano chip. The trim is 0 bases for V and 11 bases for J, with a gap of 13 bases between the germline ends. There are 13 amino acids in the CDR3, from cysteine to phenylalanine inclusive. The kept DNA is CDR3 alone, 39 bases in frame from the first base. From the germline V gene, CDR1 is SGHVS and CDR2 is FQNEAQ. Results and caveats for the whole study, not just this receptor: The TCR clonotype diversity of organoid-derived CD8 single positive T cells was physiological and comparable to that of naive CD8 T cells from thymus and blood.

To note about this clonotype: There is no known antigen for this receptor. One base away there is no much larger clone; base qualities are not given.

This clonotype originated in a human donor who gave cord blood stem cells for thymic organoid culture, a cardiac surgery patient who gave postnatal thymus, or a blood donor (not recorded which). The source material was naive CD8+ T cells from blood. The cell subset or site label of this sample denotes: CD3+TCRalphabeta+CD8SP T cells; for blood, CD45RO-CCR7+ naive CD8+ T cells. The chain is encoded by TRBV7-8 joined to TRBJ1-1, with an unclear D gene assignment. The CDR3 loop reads CASSLARARMAFF. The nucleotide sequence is TGTGCCAGCAGCTTAGCAAGGGCACGCATGGCTTTCTTT.